This entry lists 5 T cell receptor beta chains sequenced from one sample in a study of blood T cell repertoires in COVID-19. Some clones are missing from TCRdb's copy, which holds only in-frame ones; the method was immunoSEQ multiplex PCR. The table lists fewer than 85,000 clones, approximately 90% of them singletons. Sequencing was carried out using peripheral blood. The receptors here all came from a man in his forties or fifties with active COVID-19.

The CDR3 spells CATSRDSWQGEGREQFF. Written as DNA, the CDR3 is TGTGCCACCAGCAGAGATAGTTGGCAGGGCGAAGGGAGGGAGCAGTTCTTC. The V gene is TRBV15, the J gene TRBJ2-1, with TRBD2 as a possible D gene (6 bases). Trimming removed 0 bases from V and 10 bases from J, with 22 bases in between. This CDR3 has 17 residues. Germline-derived CDR1 and CDR2 are LNHNV and YYDKDF (reference sequence).

The chain recombines TRBV9 with TRBJ2-1, with 7 bases lining up with TRBD2. Germline V CDR1 and CDR2: SGDLS, YYNGEE. This CDR3 has 16 residues. V lost 4 bases to trimming and J lost 5 bases; unmatched junction nucleotides: 12. The CDR3 DNA reads TGTGCCAGCAGCACCACTTCCGGGACTACTAACAATGAGCAGTTCTTC. It specifies CASSTTSGTTNNEQFF.

The chain recombines TRBV6-6 with TRBJ1-3; D remains ambiguous. There are 17 residues in the CDR3. Germline CDR1 MNHNY, CDR2 SVGAGI (reference sequence). Trimming stripped 5 bases from V and 0 bases from J, with 17 bases between. The DNA for the CDR3 is TGTGCCAGCAGTCGAGAGGCAGCGGGGAGCTCTGGAAACACCATATATTTT. Its protein is CASSREAAGSSGNTIYF.

This clone has a handful of counts. V gene TRBV4-3 combines with J gene TRBJ2-2; possible D gene TRBD2, 5 bases. Germline V gene lookup returns CDR1 LGHNA and CDR2 YSLEER. This CDR3 has 15 amino acids. V lost 1 base and J lost 5, with 11 bases in between. The CDR3 here is CASSQVVRGTGELFF. In DNA form, the CDR3 reads TGCGCCAGCAGCCAAGTAGTACGGGGAACCGGGGAGCTGTTTTTT.

The chain joins TRBV4-1 to TRBJ2-7; tentatively, D is TRBD1 (5 bases). Deletions cut 4 bases from V and 3 bases from J, with 13 bases between. The CDR3 runs to 14 residues. Looked up from germline, CDR1 is MGHRA and CDR2 is YSYEKL. The CDR3 sequence is CASSPYTTGYEQYF. CDR3 nucleotides: TGCGCCAGCAGCCCCTATACTACAGGCTACGAGCAGTACTTC.